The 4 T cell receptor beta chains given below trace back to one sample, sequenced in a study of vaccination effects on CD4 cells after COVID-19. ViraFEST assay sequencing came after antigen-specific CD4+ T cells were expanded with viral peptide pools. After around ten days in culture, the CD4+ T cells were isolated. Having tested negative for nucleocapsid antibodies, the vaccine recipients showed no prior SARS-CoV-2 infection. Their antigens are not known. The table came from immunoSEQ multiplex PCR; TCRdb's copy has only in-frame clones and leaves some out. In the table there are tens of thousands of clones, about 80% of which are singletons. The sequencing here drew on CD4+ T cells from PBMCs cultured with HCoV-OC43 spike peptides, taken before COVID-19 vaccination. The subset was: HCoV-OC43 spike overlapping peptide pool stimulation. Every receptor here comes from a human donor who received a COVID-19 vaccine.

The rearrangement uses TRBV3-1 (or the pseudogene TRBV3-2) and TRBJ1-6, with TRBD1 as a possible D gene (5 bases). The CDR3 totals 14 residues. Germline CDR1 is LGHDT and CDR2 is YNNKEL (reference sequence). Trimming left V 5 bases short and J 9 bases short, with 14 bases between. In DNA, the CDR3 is TGTGCCAGCAGCTTCCGGGACGGATCTTCACCCCTCCACTTT. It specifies CASSFRDGSSPLHF.

DNA for the CDR3: TGCGCCAGCAAAGGGTACGAAACTAGCACAGATACGCAGTATTTT. Translating it yields CASKGYETSTDTQYF. The chain employs TRBV5-1 and TRBJ2-3; no clear D gene. CDR1 SGHRS and CDR2 YFSETQ come from the germline V gene. Deletions cut 6 bases from V and 0 bases from J, with 14 bases between. CDR3 length: 15 residues.

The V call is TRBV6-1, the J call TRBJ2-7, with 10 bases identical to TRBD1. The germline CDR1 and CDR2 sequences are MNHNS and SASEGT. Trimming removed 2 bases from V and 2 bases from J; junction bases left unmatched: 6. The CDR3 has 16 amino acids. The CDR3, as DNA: TGTGCCAGCAGTGAATTCGGGACAGGGGTCGCCTACGAGCAGTACGTC. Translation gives CASSEFGTGVAYEQYV.

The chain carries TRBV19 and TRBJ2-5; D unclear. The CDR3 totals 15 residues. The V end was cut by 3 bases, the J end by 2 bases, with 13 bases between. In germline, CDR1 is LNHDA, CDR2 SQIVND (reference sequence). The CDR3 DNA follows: TGTGCCAGTAGTATGGGTCCCGGGCGGCAAGAGACCCAGTACTTC. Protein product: CASSMGPGRQETQYF.